This T cell receptor (beta chain) was profiled in a study of blood T cell repertoires in COVID-19. Background on the study: The United States, Italy and Spain were the sources of the acute and convalescent COVID-19 samples. T cells, B-cell-depleted T cells, or PBMCs provided the cDNA or gDNA that served as material.

Authors' data handling: Amplified reference gene primers provided the basis for estimating nucleated cell counts. The data were produced by immunoSEQ multiplex PCR, yet TCRdb's version contains in-frame clones alone and is incomplete. That table gives V, J and clone size, and the DNA gave D and trimming. The table includes roughly 43,000 clones, approximately 88% detected once. The CDR3 sequence is 15 residues long. The germline V gene has CDR1 SGHKS and CDR2 YYEKEE (reference sequence). Trimming cost V 0 bases and J 4 bases, with 11 bases left between them. The TCR originated in a man aged 60-69 years with active COVID-19. The sequencing input was peripheral blood. This chain connects TRBV5-5 to TRBJ2-1; D ambiguous. The CDR3 sequence is CASSLVAEQYNEQFF. The CDR3, as DNA: TGTGCCAGCAGCTTGGTAGCAGAACAATACAATGAGCAGTTCTTC.